A selection of T cell receptor beta chains follows, all from one sample in a study of early T cells in non-severe SARS-CoV-2 infection. TCRdb re-called the 5' RACE reads through MiXCR, storing one row per CDR3 protein. Of around 30,000 distinct CDR3 sequences in the sample, 5% to 6.5% were seen once. Material: whole blood. The origin of the receptors is an adult who was a healthcare worker with PCR-confirmed SARS-CoV-2 infection or an uninfected control (not recorded which). CDR3s include the opening cysteine and the closing phenylalanine or tryptophan. The D gene is left open where the match is weak. Only part of the rows carry a size: once, few, many, or a class if the clone is expanded.

clone_size,v_call,j_call,d_call,cdr3_nt,cdr3_aa
.,TRBV5-1,TRBJ2-7,.,TGCGCCAGCAGCCCGGGACGGCACTCCTACGAGCAGTACTTC,CASSPGRHSYEQYF
many,TRBV19,TRBJ1-5,.,TGTGCCAGTAGTATAGGCCCGTATAGCAATCAGCCCCAGCATTTT,CASSIGPYSNQPQHF
few,TRBV29-1,TRBJ2-5,.,TGCAGCGTTGAACACCTCCAAGAGACCCAGTACTTC,CSVEHLQETQYF
many,TRBV5-6,TRBJ2-4,TRBD2,TGTGCCAGCAGCTTGTGGGGGGGTCCCCTAGCCAAAAACATTCAGTACTTC,CASSLWGGPLAKNIQYF
few,TRBV28,TRBJ2-7,TRBD1,TGTGCCAGCAGCCCAACCGGGACAGCCTACGAGCAGTACTTC,CASSPTGTAYEQYF
many,TRBV12-3/TRBV12-4,TRBJ2-5,TRBD2,TGTGCCAGCAGTTTGAGCGGGGGGCTTGAGACCCAGTACTTC,CASSLSGGLETQYF
many,TRBV19,TRBJ1-3,.,TGTGCCAGTAGTCGACAGGACGGAATATCTGGAAACACCATATATTTT,CASSRQDGISGNTIYF
medium-sized,TRBV11-2,TRBJ2-6,TRBD1,TGTGCCAGCAGCTCTAGGGGGCAGAGCTCTGGGGCCAACGTCCTGACTTTC,CASSSRGQSSGANVLTF
few,TRBV6-5,TRBJ1-2,.,TGTGCCAGCAGTTACGATCTGCAGGGGTATGGCTACACCTTC,CASSYDLQGYGYTF
many,TRBV5-1,TRBJ2-3,.,TGCGCCAGCAGTGATTCCCACGTGGTGCGACAGGCAGATACGCAGTATTTT,CASSDSHVVRQADTQYF
.,TRBV20-1,TRBJ1-5,TRBD1,TGCAGTGCTAGAGATTCCCAGGGGGCCTTCAATCAGCCCCAGCATTTT,CSARDSQGAFNQPQHF
few,TRBV2,TRBJ2-1,TRBD2,TGTGCCAGCAATTTTGGGACTAGCGGGGGTTCTTACAATGAGCAGTTCTTC,CASNFGTSGGSYNEQFF
many,TRBV20-1,TRBJ1-3,.,TGCAGTGCCGAGCCGTACTCTGGAAACACCATATATTTT,CSAEPYSGNTIYF
many,TRBV28,TRBJ1-1,TRBD1,TGTGCCAGCAGTTTACTACCGGGACAGGGGGACACTGAAGCTTTCTTT,CASSLLPGQGDTEAFF
few,TRBV19,TRBJ1-4,.,TGTGCCAGCAGGGCCGGTTATGAAAAACTGTTTTTT,CASRAGYEKLFF
few,TRBV29-1,TRBJ2-7,.,TGCAGCGTTGAAGACCCGACAGGCTACGAGCAGTACTTC,CSVEDPTGYEQYF
medium-sized,TRBV20-1,TRBJ1-2,.,TGCAGTGCTAGAGTCCCCAGGGGCCGGGGCTACACCTTC,CSARVPRGRGYTF
many,TRBV12-3/TRBV12-4,TRBJ2-7,.,TGTGCCAGCAGTTTTGGAGGCTACGAGCAGTACTTC,CASSFGGYEQYF
many,TRBV7-2,TRBJ2-7,.,TGTGCCAGCAGCCCCGGGCCAGCGGCAGGCGAGCAGTACTTC,CASSPGPAAGEQYF
many,TRBV28,TRBJ1-6,.,TGTGCCAGCAGTTTATCGGGGGTGTTCCTCCACTTT,CASSLSGVFLHF
medium-sized,TRBV6-2/TRBV6-3,TRBJ1-4,.,TGTGCCAGCAGTTACTCGAAGGCAGAAGGACTGTTTTTT,CASSYSKAEGLFF
many,TRBV9,TRBJ2-3,.,TGTGCCAGCAGCGTAGATAGGCTATACACAGATACGCAGTATTTT,CASSVDRLYTDTQYF
many,TRBV11-2,TRBJ1-6,.,TGTGCCAGCAGCTTAGCGGGTTCACCCCTCCACTTT,CASSLAGSPLHF
.,TRBV7-3,TRBJ2-1,.,TGTGCCAGCAGCTTACAGTTAATCTCCTACAATGAGCAGTTCTTC,CASSLQLISYNEQFF
many,TRBV7-2,TRBJ1-5,TRBD1,TGTGCCAGCAGCGAGAACAGGGGGCCACAGCCCCAGCATTTT,CASSENRGPQPQHF
many,TRBV2,TRBJ2-1,TRBD1,TGTGCCAGCAGCCGACAGGGCTTCTCCTACAATGAGCAGTTCTTC,CASSRQGFSYNEQFF
many,TRBV10-3,TRBJ2-7,.,TGTGCCATCACTCGATCTGACGAGCAGTACTTC,CAITRSDEQYF
many,TRBV7-2,TRBJ1-1,TRBD1,TGTGCCAGCAGCTTAGGAGGGACAGGGAAGGGAGGCACTGAAGCTTTCTTT,CASSLGGTGKGGTEAFF
.,TRBV7-2,TRBJ1-5,.,TGTGCCAGCAGCACTCAGGAAAATCAGCCCCAGCATTTT,CASSTQENQPQHF
many,TRBV28,TRBJ2-7,TRBD1,TGTGCCAGCAGTTCCCGACAGGGGGCCTACGAGCAGTACTTC,CASSSRQGAYEQYF
.,TRBV3-1,TRBJ1-1,.,TGTGCCAGCAGCCGAACGGACACTATGAACACTGAAGCTTTCTTT,CASSRTDTMNTEAFF
.,TRBV3-1,TRBJ2-7,.,TGTGCCAGCAGCCAAGATACGGCCCAGTCCCTCTACGAGCAGTACTTC,CASSQDTAQSLYEQYF
many,TRBV9,TRBJ2-7,.,TGTGCCAGCAGCGGTACAAGGGGGGCCTACGAGCAGTACTTC,CASSGTRGAYEQYF
many,TRBV7-2,TRBJ1-4,.,TGTGCCAGCAGCTTGACAGCAGCTAATGAAAAACTGTTTTTT,CASSLTAANEKLFF
many,TRBV7-9,TRBJ1-1,.,TGTGCCAGCAGCTTAGCGTTTGAAGCTTTCTTT,CASSLAFEAFF
many,TRBV2,TRBJ1-4,TRBD1,TGTGCCAGCATGACAGGGCCTAATGAAAAACTGTTTTTT,CASMTGPNEKLFF
many,TRBV7-9,TRBJ2-7,TRBD1,TGTGCCAGCCCCGGACAGGGGGCAGGGGAGCAGTACTTC,CASPGQGAGEQYF
many,TRBV20-1,TRBJ2-4,TRBD1,TGCAGTGCTAGAGTAGAGCGTCCGGGACAGGGTGGTAACATTCAGTACTTC,CSARVERPGQGGNIQYF
many,TRBV6-5,TRBJ2-7,TRBD2,TGTGCCAGCAGTCGCCGGGGGGACTACGAGCAGTACTTC,CASSRRGDYEQYF
many,TRBV7-2,TRBJ1-6,.,TGTGCCAGCAGCTTAGAACAGGGCAATAGGAATTCACCCCTCCACTTT,CASSLEQGNRNSPLHF
many,TRBV7-9,TRBJ1-6,.,TGTGCCAGCAGGACCACGGGGACGAGTTCACCCCTCCACTTT,CASRTTGTSSPLHF
few,TRBV27,TRBJ1-1,TRBD1,TGTGCCAGCGGCCAGACAGGGAGGACTGAAGCTTTCTTT,CASGQTGRTEAFF
many,TRBV7-2,TRBJ1-5,.,TGTGCCAGCAGCCTAAGCCCCCAGCCGCTAAGCAATCAGCCCCAGCATTTT,CASSLSPQPLSNQPQHF
few,TRBV7-2,TRBJ1-5,.,TGTGCCAGCAGCTTCACCGCCTTGCAGCCCCAGCATTTT,CASSFTALQPQHF
many,TRBV11-2,TRBJ2-2,.,TGTGCCAGCAGCCTACAGACGGGACAAAACACCGGGGAGCTGTTTTTT,CASSLQTGQNTGELFF
many,TRBV5-6,TRBJ2-2,.,TGTGCCAGCAGCTTGCGAGTGAACACCGGGGAGCTGTTTTTT,CASSLRVNTGELFF
many,TRBV4-3,TRBJ1-6,.,TGCGCCAGCAGCCAAGGGGTTTACTCACCCCTCCACTTT,CASSQGVYSPLHF
few,TRBV12-3/TRBV12-4,TRBJ2-3,.,TGTGCCAGCAAAATTCGGACAAACACAGATACGCAGTATTTT,CASKIRTNTDTQYF
many,TRBV6-4,TRBJ2-2,.,TGTGCCAGCAGTCGGGGGCCACCCGCGAACACCGGGGAGCTGTTTTTT,CASSRGPPANTGELFF
many,TRBV4-3,TRBJ2-7,.,TGCGCCAGCAGCCAAGATCATCTCGGCCCCCTGGGGGAGCAGTACTTC,CASSQDHLGPLGEQYF
many,TRBV12-3/TRBV12-4,TRBJ2-2,TRBD1,TGTGCCAGCAGCTACGGGACAGGGAACACCGGGGAGCTGTTTTTT,CASSYGTGNTGELFF
.,TRBV18,TRBJ2-7,TRBD1,TGTGCCAGCTCACGCGGACAGGGAGACGAGCAGTACTTC,CASSRGQGDEQYF
many,TRBV6-2/TRBV6-3,TRBJ2-1,.,TGTGCCAGCAGTTACACAGGGGTGGGGGGAAATGAGCAGTTCTTC,CASSYTGVGGNEQFF
few,TRBV29-1,TRBJ2-2,TRBD2,TGCAGCGTTCTCCCGGGGGGGAACACCGGGGAGCTGTTTTTT,CSVLPGGNTGELFF
many,TRBV12-3/TRBV12-4,TRBJ2-5,.,TGTGCCAGCAGTTTAGTTCGCGACGGGGCCCAGTACTTC,CASSLVRDGAQYF
few,TRBV7-9,TRBJ1-2,.,TGTGCCAGCAGTTTCCATAACTATGGCTACACCTTC,CASSFHNYGYTF
many,TRBV18,TRBJ2-2,.,TGTGCCAGCTCACCATTTCGCGTGTCGGGGACATTCGCGAACACCGGGGAGCTGTTTTTT,CASSPFRVSGTFANTGELFF
many,TRBV7-8,TRBJ2-5,.,TGTGCCAGCAGCCTTTGGGGGGGCTTCCCAGAGACCCAGTACTTC,CASSLWGGFPETQYF